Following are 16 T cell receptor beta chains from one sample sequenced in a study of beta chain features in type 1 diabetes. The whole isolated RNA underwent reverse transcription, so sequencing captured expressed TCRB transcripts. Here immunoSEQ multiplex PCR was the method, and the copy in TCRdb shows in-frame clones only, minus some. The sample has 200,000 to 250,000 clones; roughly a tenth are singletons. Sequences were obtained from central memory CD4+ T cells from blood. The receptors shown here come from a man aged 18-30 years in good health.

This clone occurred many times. Written as DNA, the CDR3 is TGTGCCAGCAGCCGGGGAGATACGCAGTATTTT. Translating gives CASSRGDTQYF. V and J are TRBV14 and TRBJ2-3, with D unresolved. V shed 4 bases and J shed 5 bases, with 4 bases lying between them. The germline V gene encodes CDR1 SGHDN and CDR2 FVKESK. The CDR3 length is 11 residues.

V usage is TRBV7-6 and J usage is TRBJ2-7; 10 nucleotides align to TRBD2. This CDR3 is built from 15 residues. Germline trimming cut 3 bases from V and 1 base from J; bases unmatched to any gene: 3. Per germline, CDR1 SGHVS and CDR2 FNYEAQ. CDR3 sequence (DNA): TGTGCCAGCAGCTTCTTTAGCGGGAGGTCCTACGAGCAGTACTTC. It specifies CASSFFSGRSYEQYF.

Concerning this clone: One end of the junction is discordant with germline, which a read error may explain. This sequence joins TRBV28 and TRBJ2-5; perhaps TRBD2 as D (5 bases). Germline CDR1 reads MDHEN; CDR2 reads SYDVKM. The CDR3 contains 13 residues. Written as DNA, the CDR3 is TGTGCCAGCAGTTTAGAGGAGGACTCCCGCCCGGACTTC. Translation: CASSLEEDSRPDF.

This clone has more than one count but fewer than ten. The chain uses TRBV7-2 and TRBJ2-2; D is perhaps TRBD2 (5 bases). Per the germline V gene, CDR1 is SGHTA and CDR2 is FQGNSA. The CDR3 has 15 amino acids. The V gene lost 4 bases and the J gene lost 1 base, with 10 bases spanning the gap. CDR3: CASSSIALNTGELFF. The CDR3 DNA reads TGTGCCAGCAGCTCGATAGCGCTGAACACCGGGGAGCTGTTTTTT.

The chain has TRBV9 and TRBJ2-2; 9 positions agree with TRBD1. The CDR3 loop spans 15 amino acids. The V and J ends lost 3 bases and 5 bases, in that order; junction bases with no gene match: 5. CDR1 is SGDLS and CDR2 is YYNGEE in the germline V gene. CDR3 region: CASSAGTGKTGELFF. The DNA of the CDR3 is TGTGCCAGCAGCGCCGGGACAGGGAAGACCGGGGAGCTGTTTTTT.

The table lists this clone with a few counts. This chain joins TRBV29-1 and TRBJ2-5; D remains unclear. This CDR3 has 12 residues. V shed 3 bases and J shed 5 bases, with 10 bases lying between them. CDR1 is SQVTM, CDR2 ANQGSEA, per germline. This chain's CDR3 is CSVEAPGETQYF. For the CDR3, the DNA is TGCAGCGTTGAGGCGCCCGGGGAGACCCAGTACTTC.

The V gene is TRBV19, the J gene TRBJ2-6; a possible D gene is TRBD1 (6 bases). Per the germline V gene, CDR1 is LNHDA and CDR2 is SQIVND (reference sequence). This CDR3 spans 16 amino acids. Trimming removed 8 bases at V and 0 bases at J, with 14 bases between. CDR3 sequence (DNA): TGTGCCAGTTCGATGGGGGCTACCTCTGGGGCCAACGTCCTGACTTTC. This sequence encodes CASSMGATSGANVLTF. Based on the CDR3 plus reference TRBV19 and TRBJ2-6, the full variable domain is DGGITQSPKYLFRKEGQNVTLSCEQNLNHDAMYWYRQDPGQGLRLIYYSQIVNDFQKGDIAEGYSVSREKKESFPLTVTSAQKNPTAFYLCASSMGATSGANVLTFGAGSRLTVL.

Here the CDR3 reads CATQWGTGGNEQYF. For the CDR3, the DNA is TGTGCTACCCAGTGGGGGACAGGGGGCAACGAGCAGTACTTC. The chain is built from TRBV10-3 and TRBJ2-7; 12 bases are a match to TRBD1. CDR1 is ENHRY, CDR2 SYGVKD, per germline. The CDR3 loop spans 14 amino acids.

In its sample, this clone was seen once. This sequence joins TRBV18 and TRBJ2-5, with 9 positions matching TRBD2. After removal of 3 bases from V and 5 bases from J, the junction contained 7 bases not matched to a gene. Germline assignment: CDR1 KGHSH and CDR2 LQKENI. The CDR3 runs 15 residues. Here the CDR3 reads CASSPPSGIGETQYF. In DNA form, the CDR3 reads TGTGCCAGCTCACCTCCTAGCGGGATCGGTGAGACCCAGTACTTC.

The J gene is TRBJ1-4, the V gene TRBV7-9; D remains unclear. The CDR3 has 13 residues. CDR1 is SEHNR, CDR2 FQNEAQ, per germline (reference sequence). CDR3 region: CGAQSRDNEKLFF. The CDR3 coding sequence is TGTGGGGCGCAGTCTAGGGATAATGAAAAACTGTTTTTT.

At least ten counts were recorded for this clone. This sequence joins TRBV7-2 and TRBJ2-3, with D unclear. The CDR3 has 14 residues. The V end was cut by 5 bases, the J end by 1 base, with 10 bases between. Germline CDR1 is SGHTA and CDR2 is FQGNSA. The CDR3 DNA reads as TGTGCCAGCAGCCCCGATCACGGCACAGATACGCAGTATTTT. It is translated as CASSPDHGTDTQYF.

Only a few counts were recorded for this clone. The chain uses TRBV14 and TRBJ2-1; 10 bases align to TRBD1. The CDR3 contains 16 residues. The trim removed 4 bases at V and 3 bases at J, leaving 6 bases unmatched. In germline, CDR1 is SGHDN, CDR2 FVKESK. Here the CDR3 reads CASSPIRDRGYNEQFF. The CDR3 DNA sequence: TGTGCCAGCAGCCCCATCCGGGACAGGGGCTACAATGAGCAGTTCTTC.

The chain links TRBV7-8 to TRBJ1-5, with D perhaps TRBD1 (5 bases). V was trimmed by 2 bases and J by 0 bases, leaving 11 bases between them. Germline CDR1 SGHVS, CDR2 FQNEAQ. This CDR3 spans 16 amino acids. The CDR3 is CASSLLVGRSNQPQHF. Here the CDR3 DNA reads TGTGCCAGCAGCTTATTAGTGGGGCGTAGCAATCAGCCCCAGCATTTT.

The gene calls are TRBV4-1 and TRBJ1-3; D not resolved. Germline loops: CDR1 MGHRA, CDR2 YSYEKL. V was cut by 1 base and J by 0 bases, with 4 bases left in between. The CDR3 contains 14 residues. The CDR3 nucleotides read TGCGCCAGCAGCCAAGGACACTCTGGAAACACCATATATTTT. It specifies CASSQGHSGNTIYF.

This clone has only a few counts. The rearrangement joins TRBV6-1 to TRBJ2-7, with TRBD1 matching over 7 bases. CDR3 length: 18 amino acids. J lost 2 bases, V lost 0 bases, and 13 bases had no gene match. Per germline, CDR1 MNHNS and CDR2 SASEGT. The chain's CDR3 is CASSEALWDNRGAYEQYF. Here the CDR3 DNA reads TGTGCCAGCAGTGAAGCGCTTTGGGACAACAGGGGAGCCTACGAGCAGTACTTC.

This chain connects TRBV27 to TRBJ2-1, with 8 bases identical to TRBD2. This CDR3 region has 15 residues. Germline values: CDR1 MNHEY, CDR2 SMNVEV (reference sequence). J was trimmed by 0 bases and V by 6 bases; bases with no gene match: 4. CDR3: CASSHSGSSYNEQFF. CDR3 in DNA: TGTGCCAGCAGCCACAGCGGGAGCTCCTACAATGAGCAGTTCTTC.